This passage covers 21 T cell receptor beta chains from one sample sequenced in a study of early T cells in non-severe SARS-CoV-2 infection. TCRdb redid the calling of the 5' RACE reads with MiXCR, one entry per CDR3 protein. The sample has 50,000 to 65,000 distinct CDR3 sequences, 10% to 12% seen once. The sequencing used whole blood, collected at baseline. The receptors come from an adult who was a healthcare worker with PCR-confirmed SARS-CoV-2 infection or an uninfected control (not recorded which).

The V and J genes are TRBV12-3 or TRBV12-4 and TRBJ2-7, with D perhaps TRBD2 (6 bases). V lost 5 bases, J lost 6 bases, and 20 bases lay in between. This CDR3 is built from 15 residues. Here the CDR3 DNA reads TGTGCCAGCAGTCCCCTCCCCCCCGGGGGAAGCGAGCAGTACTTC. It yields the protein CASSPLPPGGSEQYF.

This clonotype appeared many times. The gene calls are TRBV12-5 and TRBJ1-1; TRBD1 agrees at 8 bases. Trimming took 6 bases from V and 5 from J; bases not matched to a gene: 5. CDR1 and CDR2 (germline): LGHNT, FRNRAP. This CDR3 spans 13 amino acids. CDR3 loop: CASGRQGLTEAFF. In DNA, the CDR3 is TGTGCTAGTGGAAGACAGGGGCTTACTGAAGCTTTCTTT. Full variable domain (rest looked up from reference TRBV12-5 and TRBJ1-1): DARVTQTPRHKVTEMGQEVTMRCQPILGHNTVFWYRQTMMQGLELLAYFRNRAPLDDSGMPKDRFSAEMPDATLATLKIQPSEPRDSAVYFCASGRQGLTEAFFGQGTRLTVV.

This clonotype has just a few counts. The rearrangement joins TRBV6-6 to TRBJ2-1, with TRBD2 matching 8 bases. The CDR3 has 14 residues. Germline CDR1 MNHNY, CDR2 SVGAGI (reference sequence). Germline trimming cut 6 bases from V and 6 bases from J; bases unmatched to any gene: 7. CDR3 loop: CASSRGLAPNEQFF. The CDR3 DNA reads as TGTGCCAGCAGCCGTGGACTAGCCCCCAATGAGCAGTTCTTC.

The rearrangement links TRBV6-1 to TRBJ1-1; the D is unclear. Germline-derived CDR1 and CDR2 are MNHNS and SASEGT. The CDR3 sequence is 12 residues long. The V gene lost 5 bases and the J gene lost 5 bases, with 9 bases spanning the gap. DNA for the CDR3: TGTGCCAGCAGTATCGGTGGGACTGAAGCTTTCTTT. Amino acid sequence: CASSIGGTEAFF.

This CDR3 is CASRSPGARPQHF. CDR3 bases: TGTGCCAGCAGGTCCCCGGGGGCGCGGCCCCAGCATTTT. The V and J genes are TRBV12-3 or TRBV12-4 and TRBJ1-5, with a tentative D call TRBD1 (6 bases). Between the trimmed V and J ends, which lost 6 bases and 9 bases, there was a span of 15 bases. The length of the CDR3 is 13 residues.

The chain recombines TRBV20-1 with TRBJ2-3; no firm D call. CDR1 is DFQATT, CDR2 SNEGSKA, per germline (reference sequence). The V gene lost 0 bases and the J gene lost 1 base, with 11 bases spanning the gap. CDR3 size: 15 residues. The CDR3 sequence: CSARDPASRTDTQYF. The CDR3 nucleotides read TGCAGTGCTAGAGATCCGGCTAGTCGCACAGATACGCAGTATTTT.

On this clonotype itself: A much larger clonotype is one base distant, so this may be a read error. V is TRBV10-2 and J is TRBJ2-1; D call uncertain. The CDR3 has 13 residues. The germline V gene has CDR1 WSHSY and CDR2 SAAADI. As DNA, the CDR3 is TGCGCCAGCAGGGGGTTGCTTTACAAAGAGCAGTTCTTC. Its protein is CASRGLLYKEQFF.

V and J are TRBV7-2 and TRBJ2-5, with D tentatively TRBD1 (6 bases). V shed 2 bases and J shed 5 bases, with 12 bases lying between them. Germline lookup yields CDR1 SGHTA and CDR2 FQGNSA. CDR3 size: 14 residues. This CDR3 reads CASSLLGALETQYF. CDR3 sequence (DNA): TGTGCCAGCAGCTTATTGGGGGCCTTGGAGACCCAGTACTTC.

This clonotype was seen more than once but under ten times. CDR3 loop: CASSDGTGGYTF. CDR3 DNA sequence: TGTGCCAGCAGTGATGGGACAGGGGGCTACACCTTC. The chain links TRBV3-1 to TRBJ1-2; 9 bases line up with TRBD1. The junction had 4 bases not matched to a gene; V was cut back by 6 bases and J by 8 bases. The CDR3 loop spans 12 amino acids. In germline, CDR1 is LGHDT, CDR2 YNNKEL (reference sequence).

This clonotype was counted a few times. V usage is TRBV20-1 and J usage is TRBJ1-3; a weak D match, TRBD1 (5 bases). CDR1 is DFQATT, CDR2 SNEGSKA, per germline (reference sequence). The V end lost 6 bases, the J end lost 4 bases, and 13 bases lay between the germline ends. The CDR3 contains 13 residues. The CDR3 DNA follows: TGCAGTGCGAGAACAGGCCTCGGAAACACCATATATTTT. It yields the protein CSARTGLGNTIYF.

This clonotype was seen only a few times. The V call is TRBV18, the J call TRBJ2-1; 8 bases line up with TRBD2. CDR1 is KGHSH, CDR2 LQKENI, per germline. The CDR3 length is 16 residues. Trimming removed 3 bases from V and 7 bases from J; junction bases left unmatched: 11. DNA for the CDR3: TGTGCCAGCTCACCTGTTCGGGCCCAGCGGGGGAATGAGCAGTTCTTC. This translates into CASSPVRAQRGNEQFF.

There are a few counts of this clonotype. The chain carries TRBV5-1 and TRBJ2-5; D not resolved. The V end was cut by 2 bases, the J end by 0 bases, with 5 bases between. This CDR3 region has 13 residues. Germline assignment: CDR1 SGHRS and CDR2 YFSETQ. As DNA, the CDR3 is TGCGCCAGCAGCTTAAACCACCAAGAGACCCAGTACTTC. It translates to CASSLNHQETQYF. Filled out from reference TRBV5-1 and TRBJ2-5, the complete variable domain reads KAGVTQTPRYLIKTRGQQVTLSCSPISGHRSVSWYQQTPGQGLQFLFEYFSETQRNKGNFPGRFSGRQFSNSRSEMNVSTLELGDSALYLCASSLNHQETQYFGPGTRLLVL.

The chain combines TRBV6-1 with TRBJ1-1; tentative D call: TRBD1 (5 bases). Trimming stripped 5 bases from V and 1 base from J, with 8 bases between. From germline, CDR1 is MNHNS and CDR2 SASEGT. The CDR3 consists of 13 residues. CDR3 loop: CASSQGRNTEAFF. CDR3 bases: TGTGCCAGCAGTCAGGGCAGGAACACTGAAGCTTTCTTT.

In this sample, this clonotype turned up many times. CDR3 loop: CASSFNPNSAGGPEEYNEQFF. The CDR3 nucleotides are TGTGCCAGCAGTTTCAACCCCAATTCGGCTGGGGGGCCGGAGGAATACAATGAGCAGTTCTTC. The chain carries TRBV27 and TRBJ2-1; D possibly matches TRBD1 or TRBD2 (6 bases each). V dropped 3 bases and J dropped 4 bases, with 31 bases sitting between them. Germline V gene data show CDR1 as MNHEY and CDR2 as SMNVEV (reference sequence). CDR3 size: 21 residues.

Only a few counts were recorded for this clonotype. CDR3 amino acids: CSASGTSKNIQYF. For the CDR3, the DNA is TGCAGTGCATCCGGGACTTCCAAAAACATTCAGTACTTC. The rearrangement links TRBV20-1 to TRBJ2-4; TRBD2 might be the D (6 bases). V dropped 6 bases and J dropped 2 bases, with 11 bases sitting between them. The CDR3 loop spans 13 amino acids. CDR1 DFQATT and CDR2 SNEGSKA come from the germline V gene (reference sequence).

This clonotype was observed a few times. The rearrangement joins TRBV5-1 to TRBJ2-6, with 12 bases that match TRBD1. The CDR3 runs to 19 residues. Trimming at V came to 4 bases and at J to 3 bases, leaving 11 bases not matched to a gene. Germline V gives CDR1 SGHRS, CDR2 YFSETQ. The CDR3: CASSAGTGGAGLGANVLTF. The CDR3 DNA follows: TGCGCCAGCAGCGCCGGGACAGGGGGCGCCGGGCTTGGGGCCAACGTCCTGACTTTC.

This clonotype came up a few times. This chain connects TRBV6-1 to TRBJ2-5; tentatively, D is TRBD2 (7 bases). Per germline, CDR1 MNHNS and CDR2 SASEGT. The CDR3 sequence is 18 residues long. Trimming took off 3 bases at V and 7 bases at J, with 27 bases between the two ends. The chain's CDR3 is CASSDDRAGAITKGTQYF. Written as DNA, the CDR3 is TGTGCCAGCAGTGATGATAGGGCGGGGGCCATCACTAAGGGGACCCAGTACTTC.

This chain links TRBV7-6 with TRBJ1-4; 8 bases line up with TRBD1. Trimming took 7 bases from V and 5 from J; bases not matched to a gene: 6. The germline CDR1 and CDR2 sequences are SGHVS and FNYEAQ. This CDR3 has 14 amino acids. CDR3 region: CASTDRGPNEKLFF. The CDR3 DNA reads TGTGCCAGCACTGACAGGGGACCCAATGAAAAACTGTTTTTT.

The V and J genes are TRBV5-4 and TRBJ1-2; possibly TRBD1 for D (5 bases). CDR1 is SGHNT, CDR2 YYREEE, per germline (reference sequence). V lost 5 bases and J 4 bases, leaving 15 bases between the germline ends. The CDR3 totals 14 residues. CDR3: CASRPRGDLYGYTF. In nucleotides, the CDR3 is TGTGCCAGCAGGCCCCGAGGGGACCTCTATGGCTACACCTTC.

This clonotype was observed a handful of times. The rearrangement links TRBV7-2 to TRBJ2-7, with unresolved D. The CDR3 spans 12 residues. The germline CDR1 and CDR2 sequences are SGHTA and FQGNSA. The V and J ends lost 1 base and 4 bases respectively, with 5 bases between them. This CDR3 reads CASSLVWYEQYF. The CDR3 bases are TGTGCCAGCAGCTTAGTCTGGTACGAGCAGTACTTC.

The V call is TRBV12-3 or TRBV12-4, the J call TRBJ2-7; 12 bases line up with TRBD1. V trimming: 3 bases; J trimming: 7 bases; junction bases outside the gene matches: 7. The CDR3 covers 15 residues. In DNA, the CDR3 is TGTGCCAGCAGTTTTGCGGGACAGGGGGCAAGTGAGCAGTACTTC. Its protein is CASSFAGQGASEQYF.